Below are 21 T cell receptor beta chains sequenced from a single sample in a study of radiation and T cells in renal cell carcinoma. Data came from immunoSEQ multiplex PCR; TCRdb stores just in-frame clones and leaves some out. The sample has about 130,000 clones; roughly 80% are singletons. Time point reported: baseline pretreatment blood. Indicated treatment: 15 Gy SBRT to primary tumor, nephrectomy 4 weeks later. Sequenced here: blood, sampled from a patient whose treatment included radiotherapy and nephrectomy. The receptors shown here come from a woman between 55 and 75 years old with renal cell carcinoma.

The genes are TRBV5-6 and TRBJ1-6; no clear D. Trimming pared 3 bases from V and 10 bases from J, leaving 8 bases between. This CDR3 contains 12 residues. Germline V CDR1 and CDR2: SGHDT, YYEEEE. The CDR3 DNA reads as TGTGCCAGCAGCTCCCCGGGATCACCCCTCCACTTT. Its protein product is CASSSPGSPLHF. The full variable domain, in which reference TRBV5-6 and TRBJ1-6 provide the parts outside the CDR3, is DAGVTQSPTHLIKTRGQQVTLRCSPKSGHDTVSWYQQALGQGPQFIFQYYEEEERQRGNFPDRFSGHQFPNYSSELNVNALLLGDSALYLCASSSPGSPLHFGNGTRLTVT.

This chain connects TRBV7-9 to TRBJ2-7, with D tentatively TRBD2 (5 bases). Trimming cost V 4 bases and J 8 bases, with 21 bases left between them. The CDR3 covers 15 residues. Germline-derived CDR1 and CDR2 are SEHNR and FQNEAQ (reference sequence). CDR3 protein: CASSSRGARPFKQYF. The CDR3 coding sequence is TGTGCCAGCAGCTCCCGGGGTGCCAGACCCTTTAAGCAGTACTTC.

The DNA for the CDR3 is TGCGCCAGCAGTCAATCGTTGAGTCGGTGGGACAGGGGATACTTC. It yields the protein CASSQSLSRWDRGYF. V usage is TRBV23-1 and J usage is TRBJ2-7, with 10 bases matching TRBD1. TRBV23-1 carries the ORF label, with uncertain function. Unmatched junction bases numbered 12, after V lost 0 bases and J lost 13 bases. This CDR3 has 15 amino acids.

This clone was detected once. V is TRBV7-3 and J is TRBJ2-1, with 7 nucleotides matching TRBD2. The CDR3 contains 13 residues. The ends lost 4 bases at V and 9 bases at J; junction bases unmatched: 6. Per the germline V gene, CDR1 is SGHTA and CDR2 is FQGTGA. CDR3 nucleotide sequence: TGTGCCAGCAGCTCAACTTGGGGGGGTGAGCAGTTCTTC. It translates to CASSSTWGGEQFF.

V gene TRBV19 combines with J gene TRBJ1-6; 11 positions match TRBD1. This CDR3 comprises 14 residues. V trimming: 5 bases; J trimming: 8 bases; junction bases outside the gene matches: 2. CDR1 and CDR2 from the germline V gene are LNHDA and SQIVND (reference sequence). The DNA for the CDR3 is TGTGCCAGTAGTTTGGACAGGGGGCATTCACCCCTCCACTTT. Amino acids: CASSLDRGHSPLHF.

The rearrangement joins TRBV18 to TRBJ1-1; perhaps TRBD1 as D (5 bases). V was pared by 6 bases and J by 1 base, with 12 bases between. The CDR3 totals 14 residues. In germline, CDR1 is KGHSH, CDR2 LQKENI. Here the CDR3 DNA reads TGTGCCAGCTCCGTGGGGGGGTCGAACACTGAAGCTTTCTTT. It specifies CASSVGGSNTEAFF.

This chain joins TRBV7-2 and TRBJ1-5; possibly TRBD1 for D (5 bases). This CDR3 is built from 13 residues. V gave up 5 bases and J gave up 4 bases, with 9 bases separating them. Germline V gene lookup returns CDR1 SGHTA and CDR2 FQGNSA. CDR3 sequence: CASSRDGNQPQHF. The CDR3 nucleotides read TGTGCCAGCAGCAGGGACGGTAATCAGCCCCAGCATTTT.

The rearrangement joins TRBV9 to TRBJ1-4; possible D gene TRBD1, 5 bases. This CDR3 is 16 amino acids long. Trimming stripped 4 bases from V and 3 bases from J, with 16 bases between. The V gene's germline CDR1 is SGDLS and CDR2 YYNGEE. The CDR3 DNA reads TGTGCCAGCAGCATCGACTCAGGGAAACCTAATGAAAAACTGTTTTTT. Translation: CASSIDSGKPNEKLFF. Using reference TRBV9 and TRBJ1-4 for the parts outside the CDR3, the full variable domain is DSGVTQTPKHLITATGQRVTLRCSPRSGDLSVYWYQQSLDQGLQFLIQYYNGEERAKGNILERFSAQQFPDLHSELNLSSLELGDSALYFCASSIDSGKPNEKLFFGSGTQLSVL.

This clone came up once. The chain links TRBV2 to TRBJ1-2; D ambiguous. The V gene lost 8 bases and the J gene lost 8 bases, with 18 bases spanning the gap. The CDR3 covers 13 residues. The germline CDR1 and CDR2 sequences are SNHLY and FYNNEI. The CDR3 loop is CASFLGPGGGYTF. The CDR3 DNA reads TGTGCCAGCTTCTTAGGACCGGGAGGGGGCTACACCTTC. Drawing the rest from reference TRBV2 and TRBJ1-2, the complete variable domain is EPEVTQTPSHQVTQMGQEVILRCVPISNHLYFYWYRQILGQKVEFLVSFYNNEISEKSEIFDDQFSVERPDGSNFTLKIRSTKLEDSAMYFCASFLGPGGGYTFGSGTRLTVV.

V gene TRBV10-1 combines with J gene TRBJ1-1, with TRBD1 identical over 7 bases. Trimming cost V 10 bases and J 1 base; bases outside gene matches: 15. The CDR3 runs to 16 residues. Germline assignment: CDR1 WNHNN and CDR2 SYGVQD (reference sequence). CDR3 sequence: CATRPDRDSRNTEAFF. DNA for the CDR3: TGCGCCACCAGACCTGACAGGGATTCAAGGAACACTGAAGCTTTCTTT.

V gene TRBV5-1 combines with J gene TRBJ1-1; 7 nucleotides match TRBD1. This CDR3 is 15 amino acids long. The germline V gene encodes CDR1 SGHRS and CDR2 YFSETQ. The V segment lost 3 bases and the J segment 1 base; nucleotides outside the gene matches: 6. The CDR3 spells CASSSHGTENTEAFF. The CDR3 DNA sequence: TGCGCCAGCAGCTCCCACGGGACAGAGAACACTGAAGCTTTCTTT. Together with reference TRBV5-1 and TRBJ1-1, the CDR3 gives the full variable domain: KAGVTQTPRYLIKTRGQQVTLSCSPISGHRSVSWYQQTPGQGLQFLFEYFSETQRNKGNFPGRFSGRQFSNSRSEMNVSTLELGDSALYLCASSSHGTENTEAFFGQGTRLTVV.

The chain combines TRBV7-9 with TRBJ2-7, with TRBD2 matching 9 bases. The germline V gene encodes CDR1 SEHNR and CDR2 FQNEAQ (reference sequence). Losses at the gene ends were 5 bases for V and 3 bases for J; bases not matched to a gene: 8. The CDR3 spans 15 residues. CDR3 in DNA: TGTGCCAGCAGCGACCGACTAGCGGTAATCTACGAGCAGTACTTC. Protein: CASSDRLAVIYEQYF.

The chain recombines TRBV6-9 with TRBJ2-2; D gene ambiguous. CDR1 and CDR2 (germline): MNHGY, SVAAGI. This CDR3 is built from 13 residues. The germline V and J ends were trimmed by 5 bases and 5 bases, with 9 bases remaining between them. CDR3 residues: CASSRTVTGELFF. The CDR3, as DNA: TGTGCCAGCAGTCGAACAGTGACCGGGGAGCTGTTTTTT.

V usage is TRBV5-1 and J usage is TRBJ2-4, with D hard to call. Germline-derived CDR1 and CDR2 are SGHRS and YFSETQ. The CDR3 extends over 14 amino acids. Trimming removed 2 bases at V and 5 bases at J, with 11 bases between. The CDR3: CASSLMGSQNIQYF. The CDR3, as DNA: TGCGCCAGCAGCTTAATGGGGTCGCAAAACATTCAGTACTTC.

V and J are TRBV30 and TRBJ2-7; D gene ambiguous. The CDR3 has 13 amino acids. Trimming removed 2 bases at V and 2 bases at J, with 10 bases between. Germline V gene sequence: CDR1 GTSNPN, CDR2 SVGIG (reference sequence). In nucleotides, the CDR3 is TGTGCCTGGAGTTTTCGGCGGCCCTACGAGCAGTACTTC. The encoded protein is CAWSFRRPYEQYF.

This clone came up once. J is TRBJ2-2 and V is TRBV6-1; perhaps D is TRBD1 or TRBD2 (5 bases each). The CDR3 spans 14 residues. V was clipped by 7 bases and J by 6 bases, with 15 bases between them. From germline, CDR1 is MNHNS and CDR2 SASEGT. The CDR3 region has the DNA TGTGCCAGCATGTGGGGGAGTGACGCCGGGGAGCTGTTTTTT. Its protein is CASMWGSDAGELFF.

This chain links TRBV7-9 with TRBJ2-2; 7 bases agree with TRBD1. The V gene end was trimmed by 5 bases and the J gene end by 2 bases; junction bases not matched to a gene: 8. This CDR3 is built from 16 residues. CDR1 and CDR2 (germline): SEHNR, FQNEAQ (reference sequence). This CDR3 is CASSKATGTNTGELFF. In DNA form, the CDR3 reads TGTGCCAGCAGCAAAGCGACAGGGACCAACACCGGGGAGCTGTTTTTT. Supplemented by reference TRBV7-9 and TRBJ2-2, the full variable domain reads DTGVSQNPRHKITKRGQNVTFRCDPISEHNRLYWYRQTLGQGPEFLTYFQNEAQLEKSRLLSDRFSAERPKGSFSTLEIQRTEQGDSAMYLCASSKATGTNTGELFFGEGSRLTVL.

The rearrangement joins TRBV15 to TRBJ1-5; 7 bases line up with TRBD1. J lost 3 bases, V lost 3 bases, and 11 bases had no gene match. The CDR3 contains 17 residues. Germline V gene sequence: CDR1 LNHNV, CDR2 YYDKDF (reference sequence). CDR3 DNA sequence: TGTGCCACCAGCAGGGGGGGTGGCCAGGGGGTCAATCAGCCCCAGCATTTT. This gives the protein CATSRGGGQGVNQPQHF.

The chain couples TRBV29-1 to TRBJ2-3; TRBD1 matches 9 bases. The CDR3 is 15 residues long. Germline loops: CDR1 SQVTM, CDR2 ANQGSEA. V lost 3 bases to trimming and J lost 2 bases; unmatched junction nucleotides: 6. CDR3 sequence: CSVERGTGNTDTQYF. CDR3 bases: TGCAGCGTTGAGAGAGGGACAGGGAACACAGATACGCAGTATTTT.

The rearrangement joins TRBV6-4 to TRBJ2-7; 10 nucleotides agree with TRBD2. This CDR3 contains 15 residues. The V gene end was trimmed by 3 bases and the J gene end by 5 bases; junction bases not matched to a gene: 7. CDR1 MRHNA and CDR2 SNTAGT come from the germline V gene. CDR3 bases: TGTGCCAGCAGTGAGCGGGCTAGCGGGGGCCACGAGCAGTACTTC. It encodes CASSERASGGHEQYF.

This clone has at least ten counts. V usage is TRBV7-9 and J usage is TRBJ2-7; D is tentatively TRBD1 or TRBD2 (5 bases each). CDR1 and CDR2 from the germline V gene are SEHNR and FQNEAQ (reference sequence). Trimming shortened V by 2 bases and J by 0 bases, and 11 bases separated the two germline ends. The CDR3 runs to 15 residues. CDR3 nucleotide sequence: TGTGCCAGCAGCTTAAGTGGGGGTAGCTCCTACGAGCAGTACTTC. It codes for CASSLSGGSSYEQYF.